Detailed here is one T cell receptor (beta chain). Its antigen specificity is not known. Base quality data are lacking; no much larger clone is found one base away. Taken from the germline V gene, the CDR1 and CDR2 loops are SGHRS and YFSETQ. Clipping removes 7 bases from V and 3 bases from J, with 7 as the unmatched junction base count. The CDR3, from cysteine to phenylalanine, totals 14 residues. Left in the record is the CDR3 DNA by itself, 42 bases read in frame from the first base. The data derive from a study of T-cell reconstitution after alpha-beta-depleted transplantation in children (dated by TCRdb to 2016 to 2017). At the level of the whole study: T-cell immune reconstitution after TCRalphabeta/CD19-depleted allogeneic hematopoietic cell transplantation in children was quantitatively tracked in the study by means of TCR repertoire profiling.

Library preparation was by PCR. Sequencing was carried out with an Illumina HiSeq 2500. To normalize quantification of the TCRbeta repertoire, the TCR libraries were built with molecular barcoding that relied on unique molecular identifiers. TCRdb reprocessed the public reads (quality trimming at Q25 with fastp, clone calling with MiXCR) and kept in-frame beta chains. Rows with a matching CDR3 protein are joined into one entry that keeps the most common DNA and genes. The sample data list about 540,000 distinct CDR3 sequences, and 15% to 20% of these were observed just once. The ten largest clones represent 3% to 3.5% of the sample.

The receptor's source is a human donor who donated a stem cell graft to a child with acute lymphoblastic leukemia. The sample was PBMCs from the stem cell graft donor, taken from the stem cell graft. This sequence uses TRBV5-1 and TRBJ2-3; 8 nucleotides in the junction match TRBD2. CDR3 protein: CASSNGRATDTQYF. The DNA is as follows: TGCGCCAGCTCCAACGGGAGGGCAACAGATACGCAGTATTTT.